The 6 T cell receptor beta chains listed next were all sequenced from one sample in a study of control samples from healthy donors and cancer patients. The data were produced by immunoSEQ multiplex PCR, yet TCRdb's version contains in-frame clones alone and is incomplete. This sample has roughly 49,000 clones; approximately 92% occur once, and the top ten carry roughly 0.8%. The sequencing sample was made of PBMCs. These receptors were taken from a man in his thirties or forties with colorectal cancer.

The genes are TRBV7-2 and TRBJ1-1; tentatively, D is TRBD1 (5 bases). Germline V CDR1 and CDR2: SGHTA, FQGNSA. V lost 6 bases and J 7 bases, leaving 21 bases between the germline ends. CDR3 size: 15 residues. The CDR3 DNA follows: TGTGCCAGCAGTCTAGACCACACCCTCACAGGTGAAGCTTTCTTT. Protein sequence: CASSLDHTLTGEAFF.

The chain couples TRBV6-5 to TRBJ1-2; no definite D call. Trimming stripped 6 bases from V and 5 bases from J, with 10 bases between. CDR1 and CDR2 from the germline V gene are MNHEY and SVGAGI. The CDR3 consists of 12 residues. CDR3 in amino acids: CASSFTAYGYTF. The CDR3 coding sequence is TGTGCCAGCAGCTTTACAGCTTATGGCTACACCTTC.

The V call is TRBV7-6, the J call TRBJ2-5, with D perhaps TRBD2 (6 bases). V lost 1 base and J lost 4, with 10 bases in between. The CDR3 length is 14 residues. Germline V gene sequence: CDR1 SGHVS, CDR2 FNYEAQ. The CDR3 sequence is CASSLGWRGETQYF. DNA for the CDR3: TGTGCCAGCAGCTTAGGCTGGCGGGGAGAGACCCAGTACTTC. The variable domain in full, completed from reference TRBV7-6 and TRBJ2-5, reads GAGVSQSPRYKVTKRGQDVALRCDPISGHVSLYWYRQALGQGPEFLTYFNYEAQQDKSGLPNDRFSAERPEGSISTLTIQRTEQRDSAMYRCASSLGWRGETQYFGPGTRLLVL.

The CDR3 nucleotides are TGTGCCAGCAGCTTCCGAGCGGGGGGCACCGGGGAGCTGTTTTTT. Translated: CASSFRAGGTGELFF. This sequence joins TRBV11-2 and TRBJ2-2, with 9 nucleotides matching TRBD2. The CDR3 contains 15 residues. After removal of 3 bases from V and 4 bases from J, the junction contained 3 bases not matched to a gene. Germline V lookup: CDR1 SGHAT, CDR2 FQNNGV.

The rearrangement uses TRBV12-5 and TRBJ2-1, with D possibly matching TRBD1 (5 bases). Trimming removed 1 base at V and 8 bases at J, with 9 bases between. The CDR3 has 13 residues. CDR1 is LGHNT, CDR2 FRNRAP, per germline. The CDR3 DNA sequence: TGTGCTAGTGGTTTGGAGCCAGGGCATGAGCAGTTCTTC. Translated: CASGLEPGHEQFF.

This clone was recorded a few times. The rearrangement joins TRBV3-1 (or the pseudogene TRBV3-2) to TRBJ2-3, with 12 bases aligning to TRBD2. V lost 5 bases to trimming and J lost 4 bases; unmatched junction nucleotides: 7. Germline CDR1 LGHDT, CDR2 YNNKEL (reference sequence). The CDR3 consists of 16 residues. CDR3 sequence reads: CASSDPGLAGSDTQYF. The CDR3 nucleotides are TGTGCCAGCAGCGACCCAGGACTAGCGGGATCAGATACGCAGTATTTT.